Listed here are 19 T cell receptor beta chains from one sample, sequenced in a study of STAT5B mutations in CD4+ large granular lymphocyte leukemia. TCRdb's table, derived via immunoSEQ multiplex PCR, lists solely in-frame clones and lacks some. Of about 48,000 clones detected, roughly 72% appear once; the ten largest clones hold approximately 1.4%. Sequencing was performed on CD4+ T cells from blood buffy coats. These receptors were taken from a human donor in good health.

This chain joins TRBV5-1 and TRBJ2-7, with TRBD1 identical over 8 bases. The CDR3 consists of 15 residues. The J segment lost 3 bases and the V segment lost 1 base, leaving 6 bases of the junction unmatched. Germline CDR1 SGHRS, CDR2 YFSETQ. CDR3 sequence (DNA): TGCGCCAGCAGCTTGAAGACAGGGGTACACTACGAGCAGTACTTC. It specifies CASSLKTGVHYEQYF.

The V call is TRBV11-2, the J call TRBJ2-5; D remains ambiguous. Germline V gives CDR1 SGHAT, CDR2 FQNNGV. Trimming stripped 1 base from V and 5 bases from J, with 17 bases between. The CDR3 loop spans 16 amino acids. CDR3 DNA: TGTGCCAGCAGCTTAGGTGCAAACTACGAAGTCGAGACCCAGTACTTC. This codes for CASSLGANYEVETQYF.

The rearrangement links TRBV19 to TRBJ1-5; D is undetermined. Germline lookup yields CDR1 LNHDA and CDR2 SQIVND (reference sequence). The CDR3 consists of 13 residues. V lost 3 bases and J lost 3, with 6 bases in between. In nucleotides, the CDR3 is TGTGCCAGTAGTATTCAGGTCAATCAGCCCCAGCATTTT. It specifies CASSIQVNQPQHF.

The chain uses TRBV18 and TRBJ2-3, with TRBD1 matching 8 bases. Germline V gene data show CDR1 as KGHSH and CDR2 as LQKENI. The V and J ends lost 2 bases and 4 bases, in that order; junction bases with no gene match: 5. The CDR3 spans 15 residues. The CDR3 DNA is TGTGCCAGCTCACCAAACAGGGGGGACGCAGATACGCAGTATTTT. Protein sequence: CASSPNRGDADTQYF.

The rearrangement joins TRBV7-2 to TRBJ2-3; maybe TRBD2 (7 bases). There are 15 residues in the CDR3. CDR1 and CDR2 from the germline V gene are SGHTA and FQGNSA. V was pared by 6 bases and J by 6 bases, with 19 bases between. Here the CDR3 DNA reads TGTGCCAGCAGGCCTCCGGGGGGCGCAGAGGATACGCAGTATTTT. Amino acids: CASRPPGGAEDTQYF. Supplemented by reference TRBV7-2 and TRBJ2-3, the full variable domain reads GAGVSQSPSNKVTEKGKDVELRCDPISGHTALYWYRQSLGQGLEFLIYFQGNSAPDKSGLPSDRFSAERTGGSVSTLTIQRTQQEDSAVYLCASRPPGGAEDTQYFGPGTRLTVL.

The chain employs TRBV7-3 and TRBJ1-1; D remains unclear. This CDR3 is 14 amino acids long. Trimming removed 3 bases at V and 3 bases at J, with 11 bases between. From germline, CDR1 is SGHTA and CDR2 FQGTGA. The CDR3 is CASSFLGPDTEAFF. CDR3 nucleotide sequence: TGTGCCAGCAGCTTCCTCGGACCGGACACTGAAGCTTTCTTT.

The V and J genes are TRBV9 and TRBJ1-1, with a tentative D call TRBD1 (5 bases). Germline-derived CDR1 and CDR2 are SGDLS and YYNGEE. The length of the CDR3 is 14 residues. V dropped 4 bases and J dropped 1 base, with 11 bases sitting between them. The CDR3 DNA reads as TGTGCCAGCAGCCCAAGTGGGGGGAACACTGAAGCTTTCTTT. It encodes CASSPSGGNTEAFF.

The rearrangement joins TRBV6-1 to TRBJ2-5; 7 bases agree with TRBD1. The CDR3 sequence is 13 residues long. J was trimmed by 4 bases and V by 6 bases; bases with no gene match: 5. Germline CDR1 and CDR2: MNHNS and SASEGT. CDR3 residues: CASRKGAGETQYF. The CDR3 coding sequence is TGTGCCAGCAGGAAGGGGGCTGGAGAGACCCAGTACTTC.

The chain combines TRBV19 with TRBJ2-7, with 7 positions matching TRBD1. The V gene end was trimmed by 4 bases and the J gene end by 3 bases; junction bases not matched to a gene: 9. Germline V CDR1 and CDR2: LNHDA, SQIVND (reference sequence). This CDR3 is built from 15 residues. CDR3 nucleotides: TGTGCCAGTAGTAAACAGGGGAACGTGGTCTACGAGCAGTACTTC. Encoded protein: CASSKQGNVVYEQYF.

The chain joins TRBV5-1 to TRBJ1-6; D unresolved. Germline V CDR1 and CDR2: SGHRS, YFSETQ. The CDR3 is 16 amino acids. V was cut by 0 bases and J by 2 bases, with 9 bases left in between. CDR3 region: CASSLDGVPYNSPLHF. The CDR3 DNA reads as TGCGCCAGCAGCTTGGATGGCGTGCCCTATAATTCACCCCTCCACTTT.

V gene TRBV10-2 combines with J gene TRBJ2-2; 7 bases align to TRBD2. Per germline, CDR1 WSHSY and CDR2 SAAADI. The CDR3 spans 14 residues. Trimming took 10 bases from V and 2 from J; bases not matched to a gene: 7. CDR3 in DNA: TGCGCCACGAAACTAGCGCCCAACACCGGGGAGCTGTTTTTT. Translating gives CATKLAPNTGELFF.

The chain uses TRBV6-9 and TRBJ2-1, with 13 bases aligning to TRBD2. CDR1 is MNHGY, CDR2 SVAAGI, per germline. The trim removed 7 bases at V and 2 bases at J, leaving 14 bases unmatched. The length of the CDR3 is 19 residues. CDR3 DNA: TGTGCCAGCACCCTGAGGTCTATAACTAGCGGGGGGGCCTACAATGAGCAGTTCTTC. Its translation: CASTLRSITSGGAYNEQFF.

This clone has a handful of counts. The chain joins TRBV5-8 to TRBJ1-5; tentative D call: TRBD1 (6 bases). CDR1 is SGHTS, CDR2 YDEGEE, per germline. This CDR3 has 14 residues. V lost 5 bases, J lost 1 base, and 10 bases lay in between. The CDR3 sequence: CASRLDSSNQPQHF. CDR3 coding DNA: TGTGCCAGCAGACTGGACAGCAGCAATCAGCCCCAGCATTTT. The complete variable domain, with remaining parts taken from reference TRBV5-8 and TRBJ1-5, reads EAGVTQSPTHLIKTRGQQATLRCSPISGHTSVYWYQQALGLGLQFLLWYDEGEERNRGNFPPRFSGRQFPNYSSELNVNALELEDSALYLCASRLDSSNQPQHFGDGTRLSIL.

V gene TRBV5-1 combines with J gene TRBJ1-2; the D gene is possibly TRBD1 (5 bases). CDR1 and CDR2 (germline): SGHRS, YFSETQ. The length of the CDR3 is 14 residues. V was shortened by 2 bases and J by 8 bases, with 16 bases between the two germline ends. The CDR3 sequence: CASSFGGRGEGYTF. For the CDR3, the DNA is TGCGCCAGCAGCTTTGGCGGACGGGGGGAGGGCTACACCTTC.

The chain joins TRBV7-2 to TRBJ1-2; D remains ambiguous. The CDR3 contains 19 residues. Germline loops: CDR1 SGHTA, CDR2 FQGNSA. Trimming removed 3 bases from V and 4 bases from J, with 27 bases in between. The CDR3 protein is CASSFSRSNPLLNLYGYTF. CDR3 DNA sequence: TGTGCCAGCAGCTTTTCTCGCAGTAACCCATTATTAAACCTCTATGGCTACACCTTC.

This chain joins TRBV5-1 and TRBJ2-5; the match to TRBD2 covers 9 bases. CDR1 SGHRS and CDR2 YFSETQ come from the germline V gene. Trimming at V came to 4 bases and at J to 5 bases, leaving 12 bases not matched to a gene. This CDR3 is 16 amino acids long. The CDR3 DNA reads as TGCGCCAGCAGCAGAGACACGCGGGGGGGCGGGGAGACCCAGTACTTC. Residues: CASSRDTRGGGETQYF.

The CDR3 sequence: CASSPGDRETQYF. In DNA form, the CDR3 reads TGTGCCAGTAGCCCAGGGGACCGAGAGACCCAGTACTTC. The rearrangement links TRBV19 to TRBJ2-5; D might be TRBD1 (6 bases). This CDR3 comprises 13 residues. CDR1 and CDR2 (germline): LNHDA, SQIVND (reference sequence). V gave up 6 bases and J gave up 4 bases, with 12 bases separating them.

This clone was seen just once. DNA of the CDR3: TGTGCCAGCAGTGACTCAGGGCCTTATAATGAAAAACTGTTTTTT. The encoded protein is CASSDSGPYNEKLFF. V is TRBV6-4 and J is TRBJ1-4; D gene uncertain. Between the trimmed V and J ends, which lost 0 bases and 4 bases, there was a span of 9 bases. Germline V gene lookup returns CDR1 MRHNA and CDR2 SNTAGT. This CDR3 comprises 15 residues.

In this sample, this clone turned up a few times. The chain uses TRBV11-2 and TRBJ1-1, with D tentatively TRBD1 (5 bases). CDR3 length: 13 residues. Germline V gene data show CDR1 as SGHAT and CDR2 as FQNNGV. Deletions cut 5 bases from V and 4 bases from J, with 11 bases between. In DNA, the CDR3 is TGTGCCAGCAGCCGCGAAGGGGTCACTGAAGCTTTCTTT. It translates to CASSREGVTEAFF.